This TCR beta chain was found in a study of OX40 agonist ivuxolimab in advanced cancers. General study results and limits: In the 0.1-3.0 mg/kg groups, partial responders showed among the lowest expansion. In CD8+ T cells, expanded clones were on average more numerous than in CD4+.

The sample holds a few counts of this clone. Its antigen is currently unknown. Some clones are missing from TCRdb's copy, which holds only in-frame ones; the method was immunoSEQ multiplex PCR. Of some 97,000 clones listed, around 90% are singletons. The CDR3 consists of 14 residues. Trimming left V 3 bases short and J 2 bases short, with 11 bases between. Per the germline V gene, CDR1 is SGHRS and CDR2 is YFSETQ. This receptor was taken from an adult with an advanced solid tumor such as melanoma, head and neck, liver or kidney cancer. This sequence joins TRBV5-1 and TRBJ1-1; D is perhaps TRBD1 (5 bases). This sample comprised CD4+ or CD8+ T cells sorted from blood, obtained in a trial of the OX40 agonist ivuxolimab. CDR3 sequence reads: CASSSGDLNTEAFF. The CDR3, as DNA: TGCGCCAGCAGCTCTGGGGACCTTAACACTGAAGCTTTCTTT.